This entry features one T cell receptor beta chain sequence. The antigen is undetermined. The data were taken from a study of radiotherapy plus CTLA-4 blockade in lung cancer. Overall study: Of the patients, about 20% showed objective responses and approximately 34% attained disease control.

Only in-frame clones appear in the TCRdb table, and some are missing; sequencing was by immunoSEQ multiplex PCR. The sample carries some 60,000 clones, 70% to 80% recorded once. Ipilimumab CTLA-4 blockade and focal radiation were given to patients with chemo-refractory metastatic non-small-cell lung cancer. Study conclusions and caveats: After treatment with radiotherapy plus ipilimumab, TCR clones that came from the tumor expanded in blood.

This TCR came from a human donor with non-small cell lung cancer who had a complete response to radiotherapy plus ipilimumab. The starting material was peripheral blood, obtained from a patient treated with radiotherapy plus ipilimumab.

CDR3 protein: CASSLISGQGSYGYTF. CDR3 DNA: TGTGCCAGTAGTTTGATTTCAGGACAGGGCTCGTATGGCTACACCTTC. The chain employs TRBV19 and TRBJ1-2; 8 bases line up with TRBD1. Germline loops: CDR1 LNHDA, CDR2 SQIVND (reference sequence). The CDR3 has 16 amino acids. V trimming: 5 bases; J trimming: 5 bases; junction bases outside the gene matches: 13.